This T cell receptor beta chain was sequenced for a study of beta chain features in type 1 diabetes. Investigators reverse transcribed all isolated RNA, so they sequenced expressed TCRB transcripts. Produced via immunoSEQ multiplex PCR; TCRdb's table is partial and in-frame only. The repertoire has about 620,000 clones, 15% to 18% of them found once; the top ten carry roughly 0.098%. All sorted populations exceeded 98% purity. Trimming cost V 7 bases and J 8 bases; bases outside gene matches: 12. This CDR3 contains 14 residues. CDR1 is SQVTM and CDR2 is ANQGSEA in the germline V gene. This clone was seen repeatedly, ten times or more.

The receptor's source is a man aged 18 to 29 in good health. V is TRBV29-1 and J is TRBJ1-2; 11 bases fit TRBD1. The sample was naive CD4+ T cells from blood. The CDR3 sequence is CSARTGTGGGGYTF. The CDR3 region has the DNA TGCAGCGCGCGCACCGGGACAGGGGGAGGCGGCTACACCTTC.